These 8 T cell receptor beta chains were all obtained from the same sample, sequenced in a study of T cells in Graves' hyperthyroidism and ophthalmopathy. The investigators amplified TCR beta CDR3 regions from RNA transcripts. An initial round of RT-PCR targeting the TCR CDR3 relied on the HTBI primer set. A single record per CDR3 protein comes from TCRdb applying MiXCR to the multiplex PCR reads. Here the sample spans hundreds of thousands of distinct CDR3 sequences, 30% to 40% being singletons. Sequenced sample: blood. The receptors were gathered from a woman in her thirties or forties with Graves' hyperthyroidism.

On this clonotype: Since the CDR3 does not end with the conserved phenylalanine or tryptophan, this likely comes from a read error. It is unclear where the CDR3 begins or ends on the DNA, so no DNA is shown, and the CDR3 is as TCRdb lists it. The chain's CDR3 is CASAGTSFS. The genes are TRBV19 and TRBJ2-2. CDR1 and CDR2 from the germline V gene are LNHDA and SQIVND (reference sequence). Termini included, the CDR3 measures 9 amino acids.

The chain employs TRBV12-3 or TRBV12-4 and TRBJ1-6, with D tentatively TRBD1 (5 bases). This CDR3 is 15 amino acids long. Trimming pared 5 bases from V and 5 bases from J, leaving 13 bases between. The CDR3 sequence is CASSVQVANNSPLHF. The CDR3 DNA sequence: TGTGCCAGCAGTGTACAGGTAGCAAATAATTCACCCCTCCACTTT.

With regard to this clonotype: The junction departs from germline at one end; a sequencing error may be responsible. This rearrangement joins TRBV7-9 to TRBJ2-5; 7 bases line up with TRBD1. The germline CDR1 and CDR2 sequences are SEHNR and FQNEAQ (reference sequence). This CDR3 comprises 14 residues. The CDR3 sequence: CASSLRDRSGVGDF. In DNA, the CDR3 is TGTGCCAGCAGCTTAAGGGACAGATCGGGTGTCGGCGATTTC.

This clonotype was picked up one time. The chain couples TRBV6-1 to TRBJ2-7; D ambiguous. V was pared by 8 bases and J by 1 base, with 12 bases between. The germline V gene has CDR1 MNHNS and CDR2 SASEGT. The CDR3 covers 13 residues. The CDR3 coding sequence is TGTGCCAGCGCACTAACGGCTTCCTACGAGCAGTACTTC. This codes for CASALTASYEQYF.

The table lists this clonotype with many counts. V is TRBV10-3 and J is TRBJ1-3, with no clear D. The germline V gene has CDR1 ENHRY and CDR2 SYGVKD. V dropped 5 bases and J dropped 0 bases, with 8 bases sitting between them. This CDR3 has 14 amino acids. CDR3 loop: CAISLEGSGNTIYF. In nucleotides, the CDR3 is TGTGCCATCAGTCTCGAGGGCTCTGGAAACACCATATATTTT.

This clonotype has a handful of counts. CDR3 loop: CASESLGQGPLGTGELFF. CDR3 in DNA: TGTGCCAGCGAATCCCTGGGCCAGGGCCCCCTGGGCACCGGGGAGCTGTTTTTT. The chain joins TRBV7-9 to TRBJ2-2, with D perhaps TRBD1 (5 bases). Germline CDR1 and CDR2: SEHNR and FQNEAQ (reference sequence). The CDR3 extends over 18 amino acids. The V and J ends lost 8 bases and 4 bases respectively, with 26 bases between them.

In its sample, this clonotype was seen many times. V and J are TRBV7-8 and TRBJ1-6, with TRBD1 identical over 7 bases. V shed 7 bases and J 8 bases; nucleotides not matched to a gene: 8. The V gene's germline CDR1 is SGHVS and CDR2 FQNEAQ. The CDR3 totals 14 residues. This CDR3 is CASTRQGRDSPLHF. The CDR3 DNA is TGTGCCAGCACAAGACAGGGTAGGGATTCACCCCTCCACTTT.

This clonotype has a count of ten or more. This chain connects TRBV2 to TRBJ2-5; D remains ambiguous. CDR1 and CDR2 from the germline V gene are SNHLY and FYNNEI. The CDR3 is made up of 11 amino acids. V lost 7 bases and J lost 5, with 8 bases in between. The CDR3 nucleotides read TGTGCCAGCAATCCGTTGGAGACCCAGTACTTC. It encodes CASNPLETQYF.